This TCR beta chain was obtained from a study of T cell repertoires in cytomegalovirus infection. Study-level background: In public TCR beta signatures, there were indications of both CMV infection and matching HLA type. General study points: Totalled public TCR beta family frequency picked out people who carried CMV plus the relevant HLA. Ex vivo, HLA-C-restricted CMV-specific TCR beta clonotypes prevailed over the rest of the response.

Germline V lookup: CDR1 SGHTA, CDR2 FQGNSA. The CDR3 is made up of 13 amino acids. The V and J ends lost 0 bases and 4 bases respectively, with 6 bases between them. This clonotype was observed many times. Its target is unknown. Via MiXCR, TCRdb re-called the reads, giving one row per CDR3 protein. Here the sample spans fewer than 300,000 distinct CDR3 sequences, about a quarter being singletons. The V gene is TRBV7-2, the J gene TRBJ1-1, with D hard to call. The source material was PBMCs. The TCR comes from a human donor in good health (CMV status not recorded). Some clones in this sample may be carry-over from other donors' samples. DNA of the CDR3: TGTGCCAGCAGCTTAGCGCCCAGCACTGAAGCTTTCTTT. Encoded protein: CASSLAPSTEAFF.